This T cell receptor beta chain was recorded in a study of CD8+CD57+ T cells in acquired aplastic anemia. Study as a whole: Across the sorted CD4+ and CD8+ cells, DNA amounts averaged roughly 3 ug. Where healthy donors were concerned, CD4+ cells averaged approximately 10 million reads.

Genomic DNA was employed as the template in profiling TCR beta VDJ and CDR3. TCRdb passed the reads through MiXCR, listing each CDR3 protein once. Among some 82,000 distinct CDR3 sequences, about half were seen once, and the ten largest hold approximately 61%. About this clonotype: Its cognate antigen is unknown.

Trimming cost V 7 bases and J 1 base, with 19 bases left between them. The germline CDR1 and CDR2 sequences are LGHNA and YNFKEQ. This CDR3 region has 16 residues. Study observations and caveats: The study found no significant CD8+ Simpson's diversity difference between patients and controls. There were 25 to 30 CD8+ CDR3 sequences that occurred in both patients and controls.

Sequenced input: sorted CD4+, CD8+, or CD8+CD57+ T cells (not recorded which) from PBMCs. This TCR was sampled from a human donor in good health, serving as a control. This chain uses TRBV4-2 with TRBJ1-2; D is uncertain. CDR3 DNA sequence: TGTGCCAGCAACCACGCGCGGCAATCTCTTAACTATGGCTACACCTTC. Its translation: CASNHARQSLNYGYTF.